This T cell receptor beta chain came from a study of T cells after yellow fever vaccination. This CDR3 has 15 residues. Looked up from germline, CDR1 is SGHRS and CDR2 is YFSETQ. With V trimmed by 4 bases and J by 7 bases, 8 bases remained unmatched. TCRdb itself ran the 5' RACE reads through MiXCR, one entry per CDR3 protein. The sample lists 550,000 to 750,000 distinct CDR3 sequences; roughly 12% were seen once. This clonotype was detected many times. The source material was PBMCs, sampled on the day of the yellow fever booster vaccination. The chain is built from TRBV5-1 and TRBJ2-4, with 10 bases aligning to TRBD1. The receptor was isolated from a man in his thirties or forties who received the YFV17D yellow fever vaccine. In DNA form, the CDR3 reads TGCGCCAGCAGCGAATCCGGGACAGGGGTGAACATTCAGTACTTC. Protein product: CASSESGTGVNIQYF. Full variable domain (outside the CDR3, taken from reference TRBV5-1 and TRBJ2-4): KAGVTQTPRYLIKTRGQQVTLSCSPISGHRSVSWYQQTPGQGLQFLFEYFSETQRNKGNFPGRFSGRQFSNSRSEMNVSTLELGDSALYLCASSESGTGVNIQYFGAGTRLSVL.